The 15 T cell receptor beta chains presented below share a single source sample, sequenced in a study of regulatory T cells in long-lasting Graves disease. Libraries of TCR beta came from iRepertoire HTBI primers plus Arm-PCR of CDR3 regions. TCRdb recomputed calls from the multiplex PCR reads with MiXCR, one row per CDR3 protein. The table has some 330,000 distinct CDR3 sequences, less than 30% seen once; the top ten hold around 30%. Stated time point: persistent/refractory GD, antithyroid drugs over 5 years with positive TRAb. RNA from PBMCs was the source of the TCR library. The sample here was peripheral blood mononuclear cells (PBMCs), taken when the disease was refractory, from a patient treated with antithyroid drugs. The receptors originated from a woman aged 40 to 50 with Graves disease.

The chain has TRBV28 and TRBJ2-7; D unclear. Germline V lookup: CDR1 MDHEN, CDR2 SYDVKM. The V end was cut by 9 bases, the J end by 2 bases, with 23 bases between. The CDR3 covers 16 residues. The DNA of the CDR3 is TGTGCCAGTAGCCCTAAGTTCCTAGAGAACGCCTACGAGCAGTACTTC. It specifies CASSPKFLENAYEQYF. The complete variable domain, with remaining parts taken from reference TRBV28 and TRBJ2-7, reads DVKVTQSSRYLVKRTGEKVFLECVQDMDHENMFWYRQDPGLGLRLIYFSYDVKMKEKGDIPEGYSVSREKKERFSLILESASTNQTSMYLCASSPKFLENAYEQYFGPGTRLTVT.

Only a few counts were recorded for this clonotype. The V gene is TRBV11-2, the J gene TRBJ2-2; D perhaps matches TRBD2 (7 bases). Germline V gene data show CDR1 as SGHAT and CDR2 as FQNNGV. V was cut by 1 base and J by 5 bases, with 14 bases left in between. The length of the CDR3 is 16 residues. The CDR3, as DNA: TGTGCCAGCAGCTTAGGGCGGGGGCTGAGGACCGGGGAGCTGTTTTTT. The encoded protein is CASSLGRGLRTGELFF.

This clonotype has just a few counts. This sequence may be a read error, since a much larger clone differs from it by one base. The V call is TRBV12-3 or TRBV12-4, the J call TRBJ2-7; a possible D gene is TRBD1 (5 bases). The CDR3 length is 14 residues. The DNA for the CDR3 is TGTGTCAGCAGTCTGAAGGGGTTGTACTACGAGCAGTACTTC. Amino acid sequence: CVSSLKGLYYEQYF.

The chain uses TRBV29-1 and TRBJ1-1; TRBD1 matches 8 bases. Germline trimming cut 5 bases from V and 1 base from J; bases unmatched to any gene: 3. This CDR3 is built from 13 residues. Germline assignment: CDR1 SQVTM and CDR2 ANQGSEA. CDR3 bases: TGCAGCGTTTCGGACAGGGCGAACACTGAAGCTTTCTTT. Translating it yields CSVSDRANTEAFF.

This clonotype has ten or more counts. This chain uses TRBV2 with TRBJ1-6; 7 positions match TRBD1. The CDR3 extends over 15 amino acids. Losses at the gene ends were 6 bases for V and 7 bases for J; bases not matched to a gene: 9. CDR1 and CDR2 from the germline V gene are SNHLY and FYNNEI. In DNA form, the CDR3 reads TGTGCCAGCAGGCGTAGACAGGGCAAGAATTCACCCCTCCACTTT. Protein product: CASRRRQGKNSPLHF.

The chain couples TRBV6-1 to TRBJ2-1; TRBD1 or TRBD2 may be the D gene (5 bases each). This CDR3 is 12 amino acids long. V was shortened by 10 bases and J by 10 bases, with 17 bases between the two germline ends. In germline, CDR1 is MNHNS, CDR2 SASEGT. The CDR3 bases are TGTGCCACCGGGGTGGGGCTGTACGAGCAGTTCTTC. As protein: CATGVGLYEQFF.

This rearrangement joins TRBV28 to TRBJ2-7; 9 bases map to TRBD1. Per the germline V gene, CDR1 is MDHEN and CDR2 is SYDVKM. Germline trimming cut 5 bases from V and 5 bases from J; bases unmatched to any gene: 7. The CDR3 length is 14 residues. CDR3 region: CASSAQGQGNEQYF. CDR3 DNA sequence: TGTGCCAGCAGTGCCCAGGGACAGGGCAACGAGCAGTACTTC.

The chain carries TRBV9 and TRBJ2-5, with 9 bases aligning to TRBD1. Germline CDR1 SGDLS, CDR2 YYNGEE. The J segment lost 5 bases and the V segment lost 4 bases, leaving 9 bases of the junction unmatched. The CDR3 extends over 15 amino acids. CDR3 sequence: CASSTSGTGYETQYF. CDR3 in DNA: TGTGCCAGCAGCACATCCGGGACAGGGTATGAGACCCAGTACTTC. The full variable domain, its missing parts supplied by reference TRBV9 and TRBJ2-5, is DSGVTQTPKHLITATGQRVTLRCSPRSGDLSVYWYQQSLDQGLQFLIQYYNGEERAKGNILERFSAQQFPDLHSELNLSSLELGDSALYFCASSTSGTGYETQYFGPGTRLLVL.

The chain uses TRBV20-1 and TRBJ2-7, with a possible D match to TRBD1 (5 bases). V dropped 6 bases and J dropped 3 bases, with 18 bases sitting between them. CDR1 DFQATT and CDR2 SNEGSKA come from the germline V gene (reference sequence). The CDR3 is 14 amino acids. DNA of the CDR3: TGCAGTGCAGTTGGAACAGGACCTTTCTACGAGCAGTACTTC. Protein product: CSAVGTGPFYEQYF.

The genes are TRBV5-1 and TRBJ2-7; D call uncertain. The V gene's germline CDR1 is SGHRS and CDR2 YFSETQ. V lost 4 bases to trimming and J lost 2 bases, with 16 bases between them. CDR3 size: 15 residues. The CDR3 sequence is CASSPLGGSTYEQYF. The CDR3, as DNA: TGCGCCAGCAGCCCTCTAGGTGGATCTACCTACGAGCAGTACTTC.

The chain combines TRBV13 with TRBJ2-7; 10 bases line up with TRBD2. The V and J ends lost 2 bases and 7 bases, in that order; junction bases with no gene match: 14. The CDR3 is made up of 17 amino acids. From germline, CDR1 is PRHDT and CDR2 FYEKMQ (reference sequence). CDR3 nucleotides: TGTGCCAGCAGCTTATCCGCTAGCGGGAGAGCCGGGCGGGAGCAGTACTTC. This translates into CASSLSASGRAGREQYF. The full variable domain, in which reference TRBV13 and TRBJ2-7 provide the parts outside the CDR3, is AAGVIQSPRHLIKEKRETATLKCYPIPRHDTVYWYQQGPGQDPQFLISFYEKMQSDKGSIPDRFSAQQFSDYHSELNMSSLELGDSALYFCASSLSASGRAGREQYFGPGTRLTVT.

The CDR3 loop reads CASSSTGRPKTQYF. In DNA, the CDR3 is TGTGCCAGCAGTTCGACTGGACGTCCGAAGACCCAGTACTTC. The gene calls are TRBV27 and TRBJ2-5; D not certain. This CDR3 spans 14 amino acids. Per the germline V gene, CDR1 is MNHEY and CDR2 is SMNVEV (reference sequence). V lost 4 bases to trimming and J lost 6 bases, with 15 bases between them.

The gene calls are TRBV29-1 and TRBJ2-7; D ambiguous. This CDR3 spans 15 amino acids. V was cut by 6 bases and J by 3 bases, with 21 bases left in between. Germline V gene sequence: CDR1 SQVTM, CDR2 ANQGSEA. The CDR3 nucleotides are TGCAGCGTCTCCCTATTGGACGGATTGTACTACGAGCAGTACTTC. Translation gives CSVSLLDGLYYEQYF.

This clonotype was observed many times. The CDR3 spells CASTHSGINTGELFF. CDR3 coding DNA: TGTGCCAGCACCCACTCGGGGATCAACACCGGGGAGCTGTTTTTT. This chain uses TRBV7-8 with TRBJ2-2; tentatively, D is TRBD2 (5 bases). V lost 7 bases and J 2 bases, leaving 14 bases between the germline ends. The CDR3 consists of 15 residues. The germline V gene has CDR1 SGHVS and CDR2 FQNEAQ.

The rearrangement joins TRBV18 to TRBJ2-5; TRBD1 aligns across 7 bases. This CDR3 region has 14 residues. V dropped 3 bases and J dropped 5; count of bases not matched to a gene: 6. The germline CDR1 and CDR2 sequences are KGHSH and LQKENI. For the CDR3, the DNA is TGTGCCAGCTCACCCACGGGACAGCGCGAGACCCAGTACTTC. It encodes CASSPTGQRETQYF.